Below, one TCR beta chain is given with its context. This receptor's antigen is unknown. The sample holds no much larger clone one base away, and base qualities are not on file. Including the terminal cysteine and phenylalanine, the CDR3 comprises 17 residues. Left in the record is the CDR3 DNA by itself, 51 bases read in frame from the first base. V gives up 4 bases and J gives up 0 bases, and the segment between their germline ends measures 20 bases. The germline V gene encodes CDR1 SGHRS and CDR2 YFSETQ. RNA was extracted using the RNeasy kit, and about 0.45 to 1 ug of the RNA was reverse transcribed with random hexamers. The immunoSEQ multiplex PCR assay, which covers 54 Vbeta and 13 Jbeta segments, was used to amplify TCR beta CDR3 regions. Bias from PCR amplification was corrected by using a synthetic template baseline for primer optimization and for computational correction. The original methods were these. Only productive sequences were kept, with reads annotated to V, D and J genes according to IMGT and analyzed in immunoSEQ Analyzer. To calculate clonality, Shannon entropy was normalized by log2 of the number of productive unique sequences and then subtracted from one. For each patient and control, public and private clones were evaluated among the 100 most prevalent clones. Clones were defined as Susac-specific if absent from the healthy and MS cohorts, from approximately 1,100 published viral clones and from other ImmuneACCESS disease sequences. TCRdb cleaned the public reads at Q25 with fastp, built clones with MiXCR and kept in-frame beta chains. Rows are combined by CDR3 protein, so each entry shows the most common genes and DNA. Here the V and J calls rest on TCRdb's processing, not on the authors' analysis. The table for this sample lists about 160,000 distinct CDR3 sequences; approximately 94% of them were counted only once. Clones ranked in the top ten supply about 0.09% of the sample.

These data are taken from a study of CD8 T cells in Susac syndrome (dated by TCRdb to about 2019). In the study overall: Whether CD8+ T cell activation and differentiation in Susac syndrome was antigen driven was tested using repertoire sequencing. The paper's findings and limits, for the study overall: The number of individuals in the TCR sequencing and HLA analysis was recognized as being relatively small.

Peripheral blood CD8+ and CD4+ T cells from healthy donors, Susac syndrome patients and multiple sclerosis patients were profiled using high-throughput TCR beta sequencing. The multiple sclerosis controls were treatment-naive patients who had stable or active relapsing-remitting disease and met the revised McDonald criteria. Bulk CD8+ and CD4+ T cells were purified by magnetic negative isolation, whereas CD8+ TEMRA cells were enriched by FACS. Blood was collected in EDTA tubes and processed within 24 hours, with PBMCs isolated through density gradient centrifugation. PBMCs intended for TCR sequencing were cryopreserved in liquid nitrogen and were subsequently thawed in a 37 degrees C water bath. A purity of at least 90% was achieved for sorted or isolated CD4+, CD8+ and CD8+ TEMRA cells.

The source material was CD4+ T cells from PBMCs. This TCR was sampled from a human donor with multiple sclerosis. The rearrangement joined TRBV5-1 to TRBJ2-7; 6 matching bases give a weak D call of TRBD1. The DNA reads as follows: TGCGCCAGCAGCCCACCCCCCAGGGGCCCGGGCTCCTACGAGCAGTACTTC. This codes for CASSPPPRGPGSYEQYF.